Each of the 6 T cell receptor beta chains below was sequenced from the same sample in a study of CD8+ T cells in alopecia areata. RNA was isolated and reverse transcribed to cDNA, the sequencing template. TCRdb's copy holds only in-frame clones and misses some; the assay was immunoSEQ multiplex PCR. The sample consists of about 150,000 clones, 80% to 90% of them appearing once. Here the sequenced sample was CD8+ T cells sorted from blood, taken at week 0. These receptors came from a human donor with alopecia areata.

This rearrangement joins TRBV9 to TRBJ1-2; D is unresolved. Trimming left V 2 bases short and J 6 bases short, with 14 bases between. Germline values: CDR1 SGDLS, CDR2 YYNGEE. CDR3 length: 14 residues. The CDR3 protein is CASSVGPGTDGYTF. CDR3 nucleotide sequence: TGTGCCAGCAGCGTCGGACCAGGCACGGATGGCTACACCTTC.

This chain uses TRBV7-6 with TRBJ1-4, with TRBD1 matching 8 bases. Per germline, CDR1 SGHVS and CDR2 FNYEAQ. This CDR3 region has 15 residues. The V segment lost 5 bases and the J segment 11 bases; nucleotides outside the gene matches: 13. CDR3 DNA sequence: TGTGCCAGCAGCCCGGACAGGGAGCTACTGAGGAAACTGTTTTTT. Amino acids: CASSPDRELLRKLFF.

The chain couples TRBV19 to TRBJ2-1; D ambiguous. Per the germline V gene, CDR1 is LNHDA and CDR2 is SQIVND (reference sequence). CDR3 length: 12 amino acids. The V and J ends lost 3 bases and 6 bases respectively, with 6 bases between them. The CDR3 DNA follows: TGTGCCAGTAGTATTGGGGTCAATGAGCAGTTCTTC. This translates into CASSIGVNEQFF.

This chain joins TRBV6-5 and TRBJ2-7; 10 bases are a match to TRBD2. The CDR3 contains 16 residues. CDR1 is MNHEY, CDR2 SVGAGI, per germline. Germline trimming cut 4 bases from V and 11 bases from J; bases unmatched to any gene: 17. CDR3 DNA sequence: TGTGCCAGCAGTTGGGGGGCGAGGACTAGCGGCGCCTCTAAGTACTTC. It specifies CASSWGARTSGASKYF.

V gene TRBV7-9 combines with J gene TRBJ2-5; no firm D call. Germline lookup yields CDR1 SEHNR and CDR2 FQNEAQ (reference sequence). The CDR3 spans 13 residues. V lost 9 bases to trimming and J lost 5 bases, with 16 bases between them. In nucleotides, the CDR3 is TGTGCCAGTACAGCCCCGAGTTGGGAGACCCAGTACTTC. It yields the protein CASTAPSWETQYF.

V usage is TRBV6-1 and J usage is TRBJ1-2; D is unresolved. The CDR3 contains 15 residues. V was clipped by 4 bases and J by 8 bases, with 20 bases between them. CDR1 and CDR2 (germline): MNHNS, SASEGT. The CDR3 DNA reads TGTGCCAGCAGTGGGGAATGGGTACCGCCCGAAGGCTACACCTTC. Encoded protein: CASSGEWVPPEGYTF.